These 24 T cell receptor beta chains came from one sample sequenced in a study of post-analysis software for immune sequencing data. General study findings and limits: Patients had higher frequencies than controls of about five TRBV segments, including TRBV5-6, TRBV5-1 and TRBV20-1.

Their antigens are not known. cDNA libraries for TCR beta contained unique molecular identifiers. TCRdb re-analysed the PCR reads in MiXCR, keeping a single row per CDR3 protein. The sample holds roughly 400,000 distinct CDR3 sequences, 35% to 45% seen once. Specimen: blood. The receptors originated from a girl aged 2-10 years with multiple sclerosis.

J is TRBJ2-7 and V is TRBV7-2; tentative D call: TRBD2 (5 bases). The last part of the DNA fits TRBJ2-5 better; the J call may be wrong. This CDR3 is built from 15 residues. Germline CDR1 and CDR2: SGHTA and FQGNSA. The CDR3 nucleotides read TGTGCCAGCAGCTCCAGTTGGAGCGGCCGAGAGACCCAGTACTTC. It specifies CASSSSWSGRETQYF.

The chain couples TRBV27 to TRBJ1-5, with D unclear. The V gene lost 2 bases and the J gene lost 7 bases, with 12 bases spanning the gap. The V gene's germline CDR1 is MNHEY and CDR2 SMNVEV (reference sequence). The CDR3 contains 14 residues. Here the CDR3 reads CASSLRGVRQPQHF. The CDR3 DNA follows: TGTGCCAGCAGTTTACGTGGAGTGAGACAGCCCCAGCATTTT.

The CDR3 DNA sequence: TGCAGCGGAGGGGGGTACCAAGAGACCCAGTACTTC. Residues: CSGGGYQETQYF. The V gene is TRBV29-1, the J gene TRBJ2-5, with D perhaps matching TRBD1 or TRBD2 (6 bases each). Germline CDR1 and CDR2: SQVTM and ANQGSEA. V lost 7 bases to trimming and J lost 0 bases, with 9 bases between them. The CDR3 has 12 amino acids.

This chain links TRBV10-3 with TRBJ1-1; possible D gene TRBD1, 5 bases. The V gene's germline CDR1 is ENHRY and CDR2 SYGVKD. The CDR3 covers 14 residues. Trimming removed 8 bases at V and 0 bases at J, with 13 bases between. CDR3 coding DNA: TGTGCCATCGGACAAGACTTTTTGAACACTGAAGCTTTCTTT. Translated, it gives CAIGQDFLNTEAFF.

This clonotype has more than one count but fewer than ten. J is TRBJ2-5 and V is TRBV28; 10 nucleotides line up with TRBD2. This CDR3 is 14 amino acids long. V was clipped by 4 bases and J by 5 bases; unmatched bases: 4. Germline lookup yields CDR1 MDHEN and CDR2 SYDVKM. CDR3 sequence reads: CASSSASGGETQYF. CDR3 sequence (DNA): TGTGCCAGCAGTTCGGCTAGCGGGGGTGAGACCCAGTACTTC.

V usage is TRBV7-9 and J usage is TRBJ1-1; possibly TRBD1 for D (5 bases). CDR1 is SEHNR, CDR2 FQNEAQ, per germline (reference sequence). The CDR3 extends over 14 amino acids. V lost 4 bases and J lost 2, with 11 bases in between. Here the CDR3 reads CASSSRVDNTEAFF. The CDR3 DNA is TGTGCCAGCAGCTCCAGGGTGGACAACACTGAAGCTTTCTTT.

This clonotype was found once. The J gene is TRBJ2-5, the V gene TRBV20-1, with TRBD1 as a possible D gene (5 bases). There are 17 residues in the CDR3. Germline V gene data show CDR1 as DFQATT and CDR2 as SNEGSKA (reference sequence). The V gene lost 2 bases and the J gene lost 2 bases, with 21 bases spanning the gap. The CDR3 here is CSARPPGLHPLQETQYF. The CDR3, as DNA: TGCAGTGCTAGACCCCCAGGGCTCCACCCGTTACAAGAGACCCAGTACTTC.

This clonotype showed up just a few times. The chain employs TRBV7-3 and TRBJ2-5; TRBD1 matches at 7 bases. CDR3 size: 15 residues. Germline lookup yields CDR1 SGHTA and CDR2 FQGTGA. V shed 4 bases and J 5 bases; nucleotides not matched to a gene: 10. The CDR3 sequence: CASSSEADRLETQYF. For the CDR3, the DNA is TGTGCCAGCAGCTCGGAGGCGGACAGGTTGGAGACCCAGTACTTC. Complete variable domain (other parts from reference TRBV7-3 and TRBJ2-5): GAGVSQTPSNKVTEKGKYVELRCDPISGHTALYWYRQSLGQGPEFLIYFQGTGAADDSGLPNDRFFAVRPEGSVSTLKIQRTERGDSAVYLCASSSEADRLETQYFGPGTRLLVL.

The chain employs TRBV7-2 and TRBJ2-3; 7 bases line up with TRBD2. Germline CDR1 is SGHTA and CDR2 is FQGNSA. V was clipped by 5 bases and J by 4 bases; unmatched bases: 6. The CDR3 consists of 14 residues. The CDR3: CASSPGLGADTQYF. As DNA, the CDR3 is TGTGCCAGCAGCCCCGGACTAGGGGCAGATACGCAGTATTTT.

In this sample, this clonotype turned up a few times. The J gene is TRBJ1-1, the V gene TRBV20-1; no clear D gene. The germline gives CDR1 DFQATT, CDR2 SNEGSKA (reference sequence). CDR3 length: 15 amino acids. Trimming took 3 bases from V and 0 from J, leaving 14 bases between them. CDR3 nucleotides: TGCAGTGCTAGCGACTATGGCAAGATGAACACTGAAGCTTTCTTT. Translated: CSASDYGKMNTEAFF.

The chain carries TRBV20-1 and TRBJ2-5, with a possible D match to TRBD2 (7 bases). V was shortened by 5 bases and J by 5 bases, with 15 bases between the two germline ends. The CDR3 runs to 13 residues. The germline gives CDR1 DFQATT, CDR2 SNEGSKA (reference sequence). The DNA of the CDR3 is TGCAGTGCTCCGGACGGGGGGCGGGAGACCCAGTACTTC. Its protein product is CSAPDGGRETQYF.

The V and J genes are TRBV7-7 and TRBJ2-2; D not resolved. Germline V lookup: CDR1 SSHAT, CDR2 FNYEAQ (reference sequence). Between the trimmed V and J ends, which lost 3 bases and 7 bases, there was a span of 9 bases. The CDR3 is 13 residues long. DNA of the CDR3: TGTGCCAGCAGCTTCGACGGAATCGGGGAGCTGTTTTTT. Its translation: CASSFDGIGELFF.

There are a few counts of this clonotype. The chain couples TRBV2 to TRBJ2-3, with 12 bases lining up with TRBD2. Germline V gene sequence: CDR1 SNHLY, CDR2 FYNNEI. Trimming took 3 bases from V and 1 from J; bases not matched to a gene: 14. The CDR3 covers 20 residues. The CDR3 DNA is TGTGCCAGCAGTGACGTCAGACTAGCGGGAGAGGAGTGGCGCACAGATACGCAGTATTTT. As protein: CASSDVRLAGEEWRTDTQYF. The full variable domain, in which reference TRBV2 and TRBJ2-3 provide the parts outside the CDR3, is EPEVTQTPSHQVTQMGQEVILRCVPISNHLYFYWYRQILGQKVEFLVSFYNNEISEKSEIFDDQFSVERPDGSNFTLKIRSTKLEDSAMYFCASSDVRLAGEEWRTDTQYFGPGTRLTVL.

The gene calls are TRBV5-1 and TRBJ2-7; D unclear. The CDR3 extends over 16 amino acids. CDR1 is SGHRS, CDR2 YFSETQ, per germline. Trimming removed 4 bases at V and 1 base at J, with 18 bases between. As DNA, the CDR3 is TGCGCCAGCAGCCCCAGGACGTATGAGAGATCCTACGAGCAGTACTTC. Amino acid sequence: CASSPRTYERSYEQYF.

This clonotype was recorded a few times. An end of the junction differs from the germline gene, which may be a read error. The CDR3 DNA reads as TGCGCCATCAGTGAGATGAAAGCAGGGGAAACTGAAGCTTTCTTT. This encodes CAISEMKAGETEAFF. The chain combines TRBV10-3 with TRBJ1-1; weak D call: TRBD1 (6 bases). Germline CDR1 reads ENHRY; CDR2 reads SYGVKD. The CDR3 runs 15 residues.

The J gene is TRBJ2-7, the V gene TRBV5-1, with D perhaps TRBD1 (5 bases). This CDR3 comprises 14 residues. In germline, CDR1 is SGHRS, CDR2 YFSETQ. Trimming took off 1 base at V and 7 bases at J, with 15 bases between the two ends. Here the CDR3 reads CASSLQGPSLEQYF. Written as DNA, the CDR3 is TGCGCCAGCAGCTTGCAGGGCCCGTCCCTGGAGCAGTACTTC.

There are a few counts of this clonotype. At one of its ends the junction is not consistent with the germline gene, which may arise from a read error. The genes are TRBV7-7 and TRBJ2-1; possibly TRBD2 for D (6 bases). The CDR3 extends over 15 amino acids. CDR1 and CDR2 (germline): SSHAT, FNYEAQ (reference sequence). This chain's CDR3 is CASSFGASDDNEQFF. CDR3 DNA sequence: TGTGCTAGCAGCTTTGGGGCTAGCGACGACAATGAGCAGTTCTTC.

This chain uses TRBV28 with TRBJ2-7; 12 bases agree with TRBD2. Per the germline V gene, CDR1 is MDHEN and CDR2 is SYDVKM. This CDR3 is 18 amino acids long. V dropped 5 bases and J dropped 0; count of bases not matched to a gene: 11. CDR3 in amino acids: CASSPWTSGVPLSYEQYF. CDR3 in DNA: TGTGCCAGCAGTCCGTGGACTAGCGGGGTGCCCCTCTCCTACGAGCAGTACTTC.

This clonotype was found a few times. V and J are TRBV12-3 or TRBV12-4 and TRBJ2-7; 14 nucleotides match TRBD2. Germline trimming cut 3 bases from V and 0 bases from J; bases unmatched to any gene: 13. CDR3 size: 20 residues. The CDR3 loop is CASSFVPGLAGASPSYEQYF. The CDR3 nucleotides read TGTGCCAGCAGTTTTGTCCCGGGACTAGCGGGAGCTTCGCCCTCCTACGAGCAGTACTTC.

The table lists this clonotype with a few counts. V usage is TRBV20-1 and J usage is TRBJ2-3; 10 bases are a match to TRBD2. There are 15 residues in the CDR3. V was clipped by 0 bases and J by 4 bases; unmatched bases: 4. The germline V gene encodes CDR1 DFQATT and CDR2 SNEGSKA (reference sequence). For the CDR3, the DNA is TGCAGTGCTAGAGACCCTAGCGGGAGCCCAGATACGCAGTATTTT. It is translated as CSARDPSGSPDTQYF.

This chain's CDR3 is CASSRTLQGDLNYGYTF. CDR3 in DNA: TGTGCCAGCAGTCGGACCCTACAGGGGGACCTTAACTATGGCTACACCTTC. The chain joins TRBV5-5 to TRBJ1-2; 8 positions agree with TRBD1. CDR3 size: 17 residues. CDR1 is SGHKS, CDR2 YYEKEE, per germline (reference sequence). J gave up 1 base and V 5 bases, and 13 bases lay outside the gene matches.

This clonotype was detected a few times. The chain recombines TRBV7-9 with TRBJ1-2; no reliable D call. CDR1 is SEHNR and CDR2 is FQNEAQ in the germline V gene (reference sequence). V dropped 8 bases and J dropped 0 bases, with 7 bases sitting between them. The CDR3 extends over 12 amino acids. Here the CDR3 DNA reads TGTGCCAGCGTGGGGTCTAACTATGGCTACACCTTC. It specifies CASVGSNYGYTF. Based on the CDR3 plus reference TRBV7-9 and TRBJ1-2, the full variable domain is DTGVSQNPRHKITKRGQNVTFRCDPISEHNRLYWYRQTLGQGPEFLTYFQNEAQLEKSRLLSDRFSAERPKGSFSTLEIQRTEQGDSAMYLCASVGSNYGYTFGSGTRLTVV.

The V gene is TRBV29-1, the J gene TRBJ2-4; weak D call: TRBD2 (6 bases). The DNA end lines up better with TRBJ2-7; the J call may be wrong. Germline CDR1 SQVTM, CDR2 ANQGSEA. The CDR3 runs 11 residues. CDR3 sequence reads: CSAIGGYEQYF. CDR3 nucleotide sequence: TGCAGCGCTATCGGGGGCTACGAGCAGTACTTC.

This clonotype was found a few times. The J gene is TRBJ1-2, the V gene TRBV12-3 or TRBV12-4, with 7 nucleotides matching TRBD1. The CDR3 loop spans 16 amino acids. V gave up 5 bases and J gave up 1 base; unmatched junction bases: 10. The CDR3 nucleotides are TGTGCCAGCAGTCTTAAAGGGGACAGTTATAACTATGGCTACACCTTC. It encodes CASSLKGDSYNYGYTF.